This T cell receptor beta chain is from a study of tumor-infiltrating lymphocytes in primary liver carcinoma. CDR3 length: 16 amino acids. Germline V gene data show CDR1 as LGHNA and CDR2 as YNFKEQ. This clonotype was detected only a few times. Its cognate antigen is unknown. A much larger clone sits a single nucleotide away, making a read error possible. Study-wide results and limits: It was in tumors, not blood, that the top-250-clone fraction was significantly higher (p = 0.039). Researchers found tumor-adjacent and tumor-blood pairs overlapped less than tumor region pairs.

Germline DNA was also extracted, and blood RNA was taken from unsorted whole blood. A primer matching the constant region was used to make TCR beta cDNA from approximately 500 ng of total RNA. For TCR beta, libraries were produced by three nested multiplex PCR rounds using slightly modified ARM-PCR. Running 9 to 10 cycles apiece, the first two PCR rounds relied on TRBV1-TRBV30 forward primers together with a C-beta reverse primer. TCRdb used MiXCR to reprocess the multiplex PCR reads, holding one entry per CDR3 protein. The sample includes about 210,000 distinct CDR3 sequences, less than 65% seen only once; the top ten take around 7.1%.

This clonotype was obtained from a woman between 55 and 75 years old with primary liver carcinoma and hepatitis B virus infection. Source material: peripheral blood. This chain joins TRBV4-2 and TRBJ2-7; TRBD2 agrees at 11 bases. The DNA for the CDR3 is TGTGCCAGCAGCCAAGCCGTAGCGGGAGGGACCTACAAGCAGTACTTC. It translates to CASSQAVAGGTYKQYF.